This record looks at one TCR beta chain sequence and its context. These data come from a study of response to subunit inactivated influenza vaccine. This CDR3 comprises 15 residues. Per the germline V gene, CDR1 is LGHDT and CDR2 is YNNKEL (reference sequence). Trimming cost V 5 bases and J 0 bases, with 14 bases left between them. MiXCR, applied by TCRdb to the RT-PCR reads, yields one record per CDR3 protein. The table has some 500,000 distinct CDR3 sequences, about 15% seen once; the top ten hold over 2.5%. This receptor was taken from a man between 50 and 69 years old who received an inactivated influenza vaccine. This sample comprised CD4+ T cells sorted from PBMCs, obtained around 2 years after vaccination. V is TRBV3-1 and J is TRBJ2-7; D could derive from TRBD1 or TRBD2 (5 bases each). In DNA, the CDR3 is TGTGCCAGCAGCTACGGGACGGACGGCTCCTACGAGCAGTACTTC. Protein: CASSYGTDGSYEQYF.